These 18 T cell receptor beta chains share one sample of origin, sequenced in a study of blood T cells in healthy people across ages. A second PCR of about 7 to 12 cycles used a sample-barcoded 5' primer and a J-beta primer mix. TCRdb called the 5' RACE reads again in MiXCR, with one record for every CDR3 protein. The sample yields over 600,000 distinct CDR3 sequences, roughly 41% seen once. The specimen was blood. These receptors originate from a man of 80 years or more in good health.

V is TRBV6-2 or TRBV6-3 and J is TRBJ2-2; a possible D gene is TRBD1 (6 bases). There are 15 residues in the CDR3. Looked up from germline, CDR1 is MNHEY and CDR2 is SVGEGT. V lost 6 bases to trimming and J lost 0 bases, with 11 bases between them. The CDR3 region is CASSQDSPNTGELFF. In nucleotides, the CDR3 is TGTGCCAGCAGCCAGGACAGCCCGAACACCGGGGAGCTGTTTTTT.

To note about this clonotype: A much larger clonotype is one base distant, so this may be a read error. Here the CDR3 reads CSARDAGTNYEQNF. The CDR3 nucleotides read TGCAGTGCTAGAGATGCTGGGACAAACTACGAGCAGAACTTC. The gene calls are TRBV20-1 and TRBJ2-7, with a weak D call TRBD1 (6 bases). Germline V lookup: CDR1 DFQATT, CDR2 SNEGSKA (reference sequence). CDR3 size: 14 residues.

The CDR3 reads CASSARDQETQYF. The CDR3 DNA follows: TGTGCCAGCAGCGCCCGGGACCAAGAGACCCAGTACTTC. The genes are TRBV7-3 and TRBJ2-5; no firm D call. The CDR3 extends over 13 amino acids. Trimming cost V 5 bases and J 0 bases, with 7 bases left between them. Looked up from germline, CDR1 is SGHTA and CDR2 is FQGTGA.

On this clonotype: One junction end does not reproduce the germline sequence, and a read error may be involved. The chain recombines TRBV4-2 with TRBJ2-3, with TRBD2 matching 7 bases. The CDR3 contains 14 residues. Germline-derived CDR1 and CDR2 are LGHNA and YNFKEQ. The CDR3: CASGQDTSADTQYF. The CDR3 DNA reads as TGTGCCAGCGGCCAAGATACTAGCGCAGATACGCAGTATTTT.

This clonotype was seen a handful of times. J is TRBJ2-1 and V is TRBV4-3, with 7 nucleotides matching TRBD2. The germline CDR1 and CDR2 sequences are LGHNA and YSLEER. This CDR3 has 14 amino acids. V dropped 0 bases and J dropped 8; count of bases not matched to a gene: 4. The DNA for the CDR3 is TGCGCCAGCAGCCAAGAGGGGGGGAAGCATGAGCAGTTCTTC. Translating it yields CASSQEGGKHEQFF.

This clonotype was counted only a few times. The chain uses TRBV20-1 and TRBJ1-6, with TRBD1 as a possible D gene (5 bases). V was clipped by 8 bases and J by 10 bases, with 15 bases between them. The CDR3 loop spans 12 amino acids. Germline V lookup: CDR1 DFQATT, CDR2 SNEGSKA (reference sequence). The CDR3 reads CSPLEGSSPLHF. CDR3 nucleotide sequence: TGCAGTCCCCTCGAGGGGAGCTCACCCCTCCACTTT.

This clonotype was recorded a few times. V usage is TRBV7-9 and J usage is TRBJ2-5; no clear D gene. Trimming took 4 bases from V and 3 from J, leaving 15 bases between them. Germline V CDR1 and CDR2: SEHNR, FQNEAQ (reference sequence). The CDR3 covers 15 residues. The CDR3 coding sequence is TGTGCCAGCAGCTCCCTCTCGGACGGAAAAGAGACCCAGTACTTC. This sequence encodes CASSSLSDGKETQYF.

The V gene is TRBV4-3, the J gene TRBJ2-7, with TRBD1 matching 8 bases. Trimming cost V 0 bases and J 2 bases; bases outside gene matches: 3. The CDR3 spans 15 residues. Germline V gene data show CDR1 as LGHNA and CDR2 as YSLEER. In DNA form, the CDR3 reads TGCGCCAGCAGCCAAGATCAACAGGGGGCCTACGAGCAGTACTTC. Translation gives CASSQDQQGAYEQYF.

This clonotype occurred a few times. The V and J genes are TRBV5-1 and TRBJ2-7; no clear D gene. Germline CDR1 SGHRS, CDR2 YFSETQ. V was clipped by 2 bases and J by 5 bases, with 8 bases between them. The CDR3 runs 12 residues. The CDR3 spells CASSFSQHEQYF. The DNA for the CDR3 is TGCGCCAGCAGCTTCTCACAGCACGAGCAGTACTTC.

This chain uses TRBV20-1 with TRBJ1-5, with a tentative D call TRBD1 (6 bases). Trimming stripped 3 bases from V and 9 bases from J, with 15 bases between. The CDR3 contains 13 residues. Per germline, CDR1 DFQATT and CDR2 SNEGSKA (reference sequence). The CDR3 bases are TGCAGTGCTAGGACGGGGGGCGCCGGGCCCCAGCATTTT. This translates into CSARTGGAGPQHF.

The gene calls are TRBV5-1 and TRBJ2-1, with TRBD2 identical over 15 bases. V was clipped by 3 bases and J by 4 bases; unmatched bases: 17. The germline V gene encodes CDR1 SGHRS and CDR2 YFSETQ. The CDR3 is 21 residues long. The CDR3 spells CASSSHLQRTSGRAPYNEQFF. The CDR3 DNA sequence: TGCGCCAGCAGCTCCCACCTTCAGAGGACTAGCGGGAGGGCCCCATACAATGAGCAGTTCTTC. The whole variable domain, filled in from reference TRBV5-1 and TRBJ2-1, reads KAGVTQTPRYLIKTRGQQVTLSCSPISGHRSVSWYQQTPGQGLQFLFEYFSETQRNKGNFPGRFSGRQFSNSRSEMNVSTLELGDSALYLCASSSHLQRTSGRAPYNEQFFGPGTRLTVL.

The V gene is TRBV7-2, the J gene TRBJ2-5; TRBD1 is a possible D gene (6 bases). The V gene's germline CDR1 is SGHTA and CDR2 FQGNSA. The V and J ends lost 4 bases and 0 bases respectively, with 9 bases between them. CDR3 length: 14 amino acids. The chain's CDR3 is CASSSDSNQETQYF. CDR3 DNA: TGTGCCAGCAGCTCGGACAGCAACCAAGAGACCCAGTACTTC.

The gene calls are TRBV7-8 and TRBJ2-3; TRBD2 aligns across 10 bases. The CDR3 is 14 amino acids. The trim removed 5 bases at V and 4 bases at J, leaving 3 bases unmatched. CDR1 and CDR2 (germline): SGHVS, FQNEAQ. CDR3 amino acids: CASSAGTSADTQYF. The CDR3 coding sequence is TGTGCCAGCAGCGCCGGGACTAGCGCAGATACGCAGTATTTT.

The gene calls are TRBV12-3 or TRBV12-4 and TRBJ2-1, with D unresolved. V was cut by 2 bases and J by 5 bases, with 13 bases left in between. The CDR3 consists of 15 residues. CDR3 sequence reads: CASSLPVHRHNEQFF. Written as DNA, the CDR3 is TGTGCCAGCAGTTTACCCGTGCACAGACACAATGAGCAGTTCTTC.

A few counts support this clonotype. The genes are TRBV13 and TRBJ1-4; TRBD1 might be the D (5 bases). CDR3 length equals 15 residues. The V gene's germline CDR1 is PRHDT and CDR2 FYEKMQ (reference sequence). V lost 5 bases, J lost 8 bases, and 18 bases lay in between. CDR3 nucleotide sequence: TGTGCCAGCAGCGAATTCCCCGCCCGGGGGGAAAAACTGTTTTTT. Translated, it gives CASSEFPARGEKLFF.

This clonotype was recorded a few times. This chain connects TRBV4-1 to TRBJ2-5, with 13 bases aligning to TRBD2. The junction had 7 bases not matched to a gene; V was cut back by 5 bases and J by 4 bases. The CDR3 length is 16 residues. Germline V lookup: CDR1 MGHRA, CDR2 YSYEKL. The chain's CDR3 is CASSAQLAGGRETQYF. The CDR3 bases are TGCGCCAGCAGCGCGCAACTAGCGGGGGGGCGAGAGACCCAGTACTTC.

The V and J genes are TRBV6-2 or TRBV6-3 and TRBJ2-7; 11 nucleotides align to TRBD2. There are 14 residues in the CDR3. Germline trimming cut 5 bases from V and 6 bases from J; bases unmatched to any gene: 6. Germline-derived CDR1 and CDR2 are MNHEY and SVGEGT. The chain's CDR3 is CASSETGTSGEQYF. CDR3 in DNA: TGTGCCAGCAGTGAGACCGGGACTAGCGGCGAGCAGTACTTC.

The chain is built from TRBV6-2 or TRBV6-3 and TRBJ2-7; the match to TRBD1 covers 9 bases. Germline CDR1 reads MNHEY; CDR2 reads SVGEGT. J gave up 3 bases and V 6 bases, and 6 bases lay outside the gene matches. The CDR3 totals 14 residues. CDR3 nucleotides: TGTGCCAGCAGGTCCGGGACAGGGCACTACGAGCAGTACTTC. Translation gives CASRSGTGHYEQYF.